Listed here are 26 T cell receptor beta chains from one sample, sequenced in a study of T-cell memory formation after mild COVID-19. TCRdb passed the 5' RACE reads through MiXCR, listing each CDR3 protein once. The repertoire holds about 560,000 distinct CDR3 sequences, with roughly 17% as singletons. Sequenced material: PBMCs or a T cell subset sorted from them (not recorded which). These receptors all stem from an adult woman who had mild COVID-19 (a few samples of this study predate the infection). Cell type and time point are not known.

The chain links TRBV10-3 to TRBJ1-2; 9 bases map to TRBD1. V lost 6 bases and J lost 1; bases outside the gene matches: 9. Germline lookup yields CDR1 ENHRY and CDR2 SYGVKD. This CDR3 contains 16 residues. The CDR3 DNA follows: TGTGCCATCAGCCGGGACAGGGATACTTATAACTATGGCTACACCTTC. It specifies CAISRDRDTYNYGYTF.

V is TRBV19 and J is TRBJ2-5; no reliable D call. Looked up from germline, CDR1 is LNHDA and CDR2 is SQIVND (reference sequence). The CDR3 is 14 residues long. The CDR3 spells CAVAPSAHQETQYF. CDR3 bases: TGTGCGGTCGCCCCGTCAGCACACCAAGAGACCCAGTACTTC.

The rearrangement links TRBV12-3 or TRBV12-4 to TRBJ2-6; possible D gene TRBD1, 5 bases. The CDR3 sequence is 15 residues long. Trimming left V 6 bases short and J 0 bases short, with 9 bases between. The CDR3 loop reads CASSWTPSGANVLTF. CDR3 DNA sequence: TGTGCCAGCAGCTGGACACCCTCTGGGGCCAACGTCCTGACTTTC.

The chain combines TRBV6-2 or TRBV6-3 with TRBJ1-6, with D perhaps matching TRBD1 (5 bases). The CDR3 length is 13 residues. Trimming cost V 4 bases and J 8 bases, with 9 bases left between them. Germline assignment: CDR1 MNHEY and CDR2 SVGEGT. Written as DNA, the CDR3 is TGTGCCAGCAGTTTCAGGGAACATTCACCCCTCCACTTT. Protein product: CASSFREHSPLHF.

The V gene is TRBV12-5, the J gene TRBJ1-2, with TRBD1 as a possible D gene (6 bases). Germline CDR1 reads LGHNT; CDR2 reads FRNRAP. Between the trimmed V and J ends, which lost 6 bases and 6 bases, there was a span of 17 bases. This CDR3 is built from 14 residues. The CDR3 region is CASGQGRQENGYTF. Here the CDR3 DNA reads TGTGCTAGTGGCCAGGGGCGACAGGAAAATGGCTACACCTTC.

The CDR3 nucleotides are TGTGCCAGCAGCTTGGTAAGGGACCTCTACCCTGAAGCTTTCTTT. It translates to CASSLVRDLYPEAFF. The rearrangement uses TRBV5-5 and TRBJ1-1, with TRBD1 as a possible D gene (5 bases). V lost 0 bases, J lost 6 bases, and 15 bases lay in between. CDR3 size: 15 residues. Looked up from germline, CDR1 is SGHKS and CDR2 is YYEKEE (reference sequence).

This clonotype was recorded a few times. The chain carries TRBV5-1 and TRBJ1-5; possible D gene TRBD1, 5 bases. V shed 4 bases and J shed 4 bases, with 21 bases lying between them. This CDR3 is built from 17 residues. The germline V gene has CDR1 SGHRS and CDR2 YFSETQ. CDR3 in amino acids: CASSIGPGTPPNQPQHF. The CDR3 DNA reads TGCGCCAGCAGCATCGGACCCGGGACCCCCCCGAATCAGCCCCAGCATTTT. The full variable domain, in which reference TRBV5-1 and TRBJ1-5 provide the parts outside the CDR3, is KAGVTQTPRYLIKTRGQQVTLSCSPISGHRSVSWYQQTPGQGLQFLFEYFSETQRNKGNFPGRFSGRQFSNSRSEMNVSTLELGDSALYLCASSIGPGTPPNQPQHFGDGTRLSIL.

This chain joins TRBV5-1 and TRBJ2-7, with D tentatively TRBD2 (6 bases). V was clipped by 3 bases and J by 7 bases, with 20 bases between them. Germline V gene lookup returns CDR1 SGHRS and CDR2 YFSETQ. This CDR3 contains 15 residues. Here the CDR3 DNA reads TGCGCCAGCAGCTCGCGGGGCCCGGGAGCGGAAGAGCAGTACTTC. Translating it yields CASSSRGPGAEEQYF.

The chain recombines TRBV12-3 or TRBV12-4 with TRBJ1-2; 9 bases agree with TRBD1. CDR3 length: 17 amino acids. After removal of 0 bases from V and 3 bases from J, the junction contained 8 bases not matched to a gene. CDR3: CASSLALTGGRDYGYTF. The CDR3 DNA is TGTGCCAGCAGTTTAGCGCTGACAGGGGGTCGGGACTATGGCTACACCTTC.

This clonotype was counted a few times. V is TRBV4-3 and J is TRBJ1-2, with no clear D. This CDR3 has 16 amino acids. Germline assignment: CDR1 LGHNA and CDR2 YSLEER. Trimming took 0 bases from V and 8 from J, leaving 19 bases between them. This CDR3 reads CASSQEVSIGPGGYTF. CDR3 DNA: TGCGCCAGCAGCCAAGAGGTCTCCATAGGGCCCGGGGGCTACACCTTC.

Worth noting for this clonotype: A single base separates this from a much larger clone, so it may be a read error. The J gene is TRBJ2-1, the V gene TRBV7-8; tentative D call: TRBD2 (5 bases). Germline CDR1 SGHVS, CDR2 FQNEAQ. The CDR3 contains 15 residues. CDR3 amino acids: CASSLVGSGYNDQFF. The CDR3 DNA follows: TGTGCCAGCAGCTTAGTTGGGAGCGGCTACAATGATCAGTTCTTC.

The chain uses TRBV20-1 and TRBJ1-5; maybe TRBD1 (5 bases). With 1 base removed from V and 1 base from J, the gap between germline ends came to 5 bases. Germline V gene lookup returns CDR1 DFQATT and CDR2 SNEGSKA (reference sequence). This CDR3 has 13 amino acids. CDR3 in DNA: TGCAGTGCTAGAGGACAGAGCAATCAGCCCCAGCATTTT. Its translation is CSARGQSNQPQHF.

The chain has TRBV5-1 and TRBJ2-1; TRBD2 matches at 7 bases. CDR1 and CDR2 (germline): SGHRS, YFSETQ. The CDR3 sequence is 16 residues long. V shed 1 base, J shed 2 bases, and the junction held 6 bases outside the gene matches. The CDR3 sequence: CASSLREDPTYNEQFF. CDR3 in DNA: TGCGCCAGCAGCTTGCGGGAGGATCCCACCTACAATGAGCAGTTCTTC.

This clonotype was seen many times. V is TRBV10-3 and J is TRBJ2-1; a weak D match, TRBD1 (6 bases). CDR1 is ENHRY, CDR2 SYGVKD, per germline. V dropped 3 bases and J dropped 9 bases, with 9 bases sitting between them. The CDR3 extends over 12 amino acids. CDR3 sequence (DNA): TGTGCCATCAGTGACCCAGGGGCTGAGCAGTTCTTC. It specifies CAISDPGAEQFF.

This clonotype turned up a few times. This rearrangement joins TRBV15 to TRBJ2-1, with 11 bases matching TRBD2. This CDR3 has 16 residues. Germline trimming cut 0 bases from V and 4 bases from J; bases unmatched to any gene: 2. The germline CDR1 and CDR2 sequences are LNHNV and YYDKDF (reference sequence). The CDR3 DNA reads TGTGCCACCAGCAGAGAACTAGCGGGGGCATACAATGAGCAGTTCTTC. Encoded protein: CATSRELAGAYNEQFF. The full variable domain, rest sourced from reference TRBV15 and TRBJ2-1, is DAMVIQNPRYQVTQFGKPVTLSCSQTLNHNVMYWYQQKSSQAPKLLFHYYDKDFNNEADTPDNFQSRRPNTSFCFLDIRSPGLGDTAMYLCATSRELAGAYNEQFFGPGTRLTVL.

This clonotype was seen a handful of times. The J gene is TRBJ1-1, the V gene TRBV4-1; 10 nucleotides match TRBD1. With V trimmed by 0 bases and J by 3 bases, 1 base remained unmatched. The CDR3 length is 15 residues. Germline loops: CDR1 MGHRA, CDR2 YSYEKL. The CDR3 coding sequence is TGCGCCAGCAGCCAAGACGGGACAGGGGACACTGAAGCTTTCTTT. Encoded protein: CASSQDGTGDTEAFF.

This chain joins TRBV2 and TRBJ1-2; tentatively, D is TRBD1 (6 bases). The V end was cut by 6 bases, the J end by 1 base, with 15 bases between. In germline, CDR1 is SNHLY, CDR2 FYNNEI. The CDR3 is 15 residues long. The CDR3 coding sequence is TGTGCCAGCAGGGCAGGGGTTTTAAGTAACTATGGCTACACCTTC. Protein: CASRAGVLSNYGYTF.

The gene calls are TRBV7-9 and TRBJ2-1; D ambiguous. Germline V gene data show CDR1 as SEHNR and CDR2 as FQNEAQ (reference sequence). V was cut by 3 bases and J by 0 bases, with 9 bases left in between. There are 15 residues in the CDR3. DNA of the CDR3: TGTGCCAGCAGCTTTATGGCAGTCTCCTACAATGAGCAGTTCTTC. Translation gives CASSFMAVSYNEQFF.

The rearrangement joins TRBV29-1 to TRBJ2-7; 9 positions agree with TRBD1. The V gene end was trimmed by 6 bases and the J gene end by 6 bases; junction bases not matched to a gene: 9. Germline CDR1 reads SQVTM; CDR2 reads ANQGSEA. The CDR3 has 13 amino acids. CDR3: CSVNRGLLGEQYF. The DNA for the CDR3 is TGCAGCGTGAACAGGGGGCTATTGGGCGAGCAGTACTTC.

The sample holds a few counts of this clonotype. V and J are TRBV29-1 and TRBJ2-7; 7 bases align to TRBD1. The CDR3 sequence is 13 residues long. V lost 6 bases and J lost 7; bases outside the gene matches: 12. Germline V lookup: CDR1 SQVTM, CDR2 ANQGSEA. CDR3 sequence reads: CSVAGGSMREQYF. CDR3 in DNA: TGCAGCGTCGCAGGGGGATCCATGCGGGAGCAGTACTTC.

The rearrangement links TRBV18 to TRBJ2-2; D possibly matches TRBD1 or TRBD2 (5 bases each). The CDR3 contains 15 residues. Trimming removed 2 bases from V and 5 bases from J, with 12 bases in between. The germline V gene has CDR1 KGHSH and CDR2 LQKENI. For the CDR3, the DNA is TGTGCCAGCTCACCAGCTAGCCAGGGAACCGGGGAGCTGTTTTTT. This encodes CASSPASQGTGELFF.

This clonotype was seen a few times. This chain uses TRBV7-9 with TRBJ2-1; unclear D gene. The CDR3 is made up of 16 amino acids. Germline V gives CDR1 SEHNR, CDR2 FQNEAQ (reference sequence). Trimming removed 1 base from V and 8 bases from J, with 18 bases in between. CDR3 bases: TGTGCCAGCAGCTTAGGCCTCCGGATTCTAACCTATGAGCAGTTCTTC. Protein: CASSLGLRILTYEQFF.

The chain joins TRBV4-1 to TRBJ2-7, with 8 bases aligning to TRBD1. The CDR3 length is 15 residues. In germline, CDR1 is MGHRA, CDR2 YSYEKL. With 4 bases clipped from V and 3 bases from J, the junction kept 8 bases outside the gene matches. In DNA, the CDR3 is TGCGCCAGCAGCCTACAGGGACAGGAGGTCTACGAGCAGTACTTC. It translates to CASSLQGQEVYEQYF.

This clonotype came up a few times. Relative to the germline gene, one junction end is altered; a read error may explain this. J is TRBJ2-1 and V is TRBV6-2 or TRBV6-3; D is undetermined. The CDR3 extends over 12 amino acids. CDR1 and CDR2 from the germline V gene are MNHEY and SVGEGT. CDR3 residues: CASSYSHNEQFF. Here the CDR3 DNA reads TGTGCCAGCAGTTACTCCCACAATGAGCAGTTCTTC.

This clonotype showed up just a few times. The CDR3 spells CASSFSPSGGAADTQYF. For the CDR3, the DNA is TGTGCCAGCAGCTTTTCCCCTAGCGGGGGGGCGGCAGATACGCAGTATTTT. V gene TRBV5-4 combines with J gene TRBJ2-3, with 12 bases that match TRBD2. The CDR3 contains 17 residues. Trimming at V came to 2 bases and at J to 4 bases, leaving 8 bases not matched to a gene. CDR1 is SGHNT, CDR2 YYREEE, per germline (reference sequence).

The rearrangement links TRBV7-9 to TRBJ2-5, with 12 bases matching TRBD1. CDR3 length: 16 amino acids. J gave up 5 bases and V 5 bases, and 9 bases lay outside the gene matches. Germline CDR1 and CDR2: SEHNR and FQNEAQ (reference sequence). DNA of the CDR3: TGTGCCAGCAGCGAGGGGGACAGGGGGCTCAGGGAGACCCAGTACTTC. This codes for CASSEGDRGLRETQYF.